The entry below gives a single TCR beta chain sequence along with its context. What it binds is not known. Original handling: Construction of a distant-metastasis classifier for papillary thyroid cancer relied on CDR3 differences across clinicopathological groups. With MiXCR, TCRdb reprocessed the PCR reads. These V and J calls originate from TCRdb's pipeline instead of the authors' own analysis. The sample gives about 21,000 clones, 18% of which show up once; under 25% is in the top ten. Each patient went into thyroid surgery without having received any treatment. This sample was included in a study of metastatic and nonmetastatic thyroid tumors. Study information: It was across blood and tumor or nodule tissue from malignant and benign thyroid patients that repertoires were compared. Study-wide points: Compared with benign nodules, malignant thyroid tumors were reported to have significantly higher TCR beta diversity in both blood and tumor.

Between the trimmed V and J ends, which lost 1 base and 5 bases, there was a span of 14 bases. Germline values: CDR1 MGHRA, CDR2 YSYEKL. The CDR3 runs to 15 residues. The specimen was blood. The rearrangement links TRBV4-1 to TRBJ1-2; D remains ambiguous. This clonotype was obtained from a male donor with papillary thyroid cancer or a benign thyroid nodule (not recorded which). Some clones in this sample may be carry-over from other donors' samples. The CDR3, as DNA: TGCGCCAGCAGCCAAGGTCCCTCACTAGGGTATGGCTACACCTTC. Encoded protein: CASSQGPSLGYGYTF.